This TCR beta chain is from a study of cytomegalovirus exposure and HLA in healthy donors. A few counts support this clone. A multiplex PCR was run with 60 Vbeta primers and 13 Jbeta primers. Using immunoSEQ multiplex PCR, the repertoire was profiled, and TCRdb retains in-frame clones only, with some absent. The sample holds 130,000 to 150,000 clones; approximately 77% are singletons and the top ten take roughly 4.6%. The CDR3 loop spans 14 amino acids. V was clipped by 1 base and J by 4 bases, with 10 bases between them. Germline CDR1 is SEHNR and CDR2 is FQNEAQ (reference sequence). This receptor was identified in a woman aged 45-59 years in good health and CMV-seronegative. Sequencing input: PBMCs. The chain carries TRBV7-9 and TRBJ1-1; D not certain. In nucleotides, the CDR3 is TGTGCCAGCAGCTTAGGAGGGTTGAGCACTGAAGCTTTCTTT. Translation gives CASSLGGLSTEAFF.